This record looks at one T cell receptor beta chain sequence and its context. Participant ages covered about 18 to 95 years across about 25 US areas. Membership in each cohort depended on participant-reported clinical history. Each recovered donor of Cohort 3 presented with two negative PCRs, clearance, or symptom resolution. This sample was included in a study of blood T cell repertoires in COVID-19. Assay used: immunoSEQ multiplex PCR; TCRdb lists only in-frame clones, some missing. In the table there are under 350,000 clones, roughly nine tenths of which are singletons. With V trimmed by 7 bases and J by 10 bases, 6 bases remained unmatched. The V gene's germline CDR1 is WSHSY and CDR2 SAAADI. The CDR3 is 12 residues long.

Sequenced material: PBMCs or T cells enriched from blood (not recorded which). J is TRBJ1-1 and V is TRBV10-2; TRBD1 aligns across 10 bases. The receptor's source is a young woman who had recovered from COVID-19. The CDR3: CASTKDRGSAFF. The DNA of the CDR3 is TGCGCCAGCACCAAGGACAGGGGGTCAGCTTTCTTT.